The 3 T cell receptor beta chains below were found in one sample sequenced in a study of control samples from healthy donors and cancer patients. Generated by immunoSEQ multiplex PCR, the TCRdb table keeps only in-frame clones and is missing some. The data contain approximately 150,000 clones, 91% of them singletons. The sequenced sample was blood. These receptors were taken from a man in his late teens or twenties in good health.

This clone has a single count. The V call is TRBV5-5, the J call TRBJ2-3; D ambiguous. In germline, CDR1 is SGHKS, CDR2 YYEKEE (reference sequence). This CDR3 is 11 amino acids long. V was cut by 0 bases and J by 5 bases, with 1 base left in between. The CDR3 spells CASSLGDTQYF. The CDR3 DNA is TGTGCCAGCAGCTTGGGAGATACGCAGTATTTT.

The rearrangement uses TRBV7-9 and TRBJ2-1, with 9 bases fitting TRBD1. This CDR3 has 16 residues. Germline V lookup: CDR1 SEHNR, CDR2 FQNEAQ (reference sequence). V lost 5 bases to trimming and J lost 6 bases; unmatched junction nucleotides: 11. CDR3 in amino acids: CASSHLRDREGNEQFF. The CDR3 DNA reads as TGTGCCAGCAGCCATCTAAGGGACAGGGAAGGCAATGAGCAGTTCTTC. The variable domain in full, with the rest retrieved from reference TRBV7-9 and TRBJ2-1, is DTGVSQNPRHKITKRGQNVTFRCDPISEHNRLYWYRQTLGQGPEFLTYFQNEAQLEKSRLLSDRFSAERPKGSFSTLEIQRTEQGDSAMYLCASSHLRDREGNEQFFGPGTRLTVL.

V is TRBV2 and J is TRBJ1-1; D is undetermined. Trimming shortened V by 6 bases and J by 1 base, and 12 bases separated the two germline ends. The CDR3 is 14 amino acids. CDR1 SNHLY and CDR2 FYNNEI come from the germline V gene. The CDR3 DNA reads TGTGCCAGCAGGAACCCCCGGCGGAACACTGAAGCTTTCTTT. This translates into CASRNPRRNTEAFF.